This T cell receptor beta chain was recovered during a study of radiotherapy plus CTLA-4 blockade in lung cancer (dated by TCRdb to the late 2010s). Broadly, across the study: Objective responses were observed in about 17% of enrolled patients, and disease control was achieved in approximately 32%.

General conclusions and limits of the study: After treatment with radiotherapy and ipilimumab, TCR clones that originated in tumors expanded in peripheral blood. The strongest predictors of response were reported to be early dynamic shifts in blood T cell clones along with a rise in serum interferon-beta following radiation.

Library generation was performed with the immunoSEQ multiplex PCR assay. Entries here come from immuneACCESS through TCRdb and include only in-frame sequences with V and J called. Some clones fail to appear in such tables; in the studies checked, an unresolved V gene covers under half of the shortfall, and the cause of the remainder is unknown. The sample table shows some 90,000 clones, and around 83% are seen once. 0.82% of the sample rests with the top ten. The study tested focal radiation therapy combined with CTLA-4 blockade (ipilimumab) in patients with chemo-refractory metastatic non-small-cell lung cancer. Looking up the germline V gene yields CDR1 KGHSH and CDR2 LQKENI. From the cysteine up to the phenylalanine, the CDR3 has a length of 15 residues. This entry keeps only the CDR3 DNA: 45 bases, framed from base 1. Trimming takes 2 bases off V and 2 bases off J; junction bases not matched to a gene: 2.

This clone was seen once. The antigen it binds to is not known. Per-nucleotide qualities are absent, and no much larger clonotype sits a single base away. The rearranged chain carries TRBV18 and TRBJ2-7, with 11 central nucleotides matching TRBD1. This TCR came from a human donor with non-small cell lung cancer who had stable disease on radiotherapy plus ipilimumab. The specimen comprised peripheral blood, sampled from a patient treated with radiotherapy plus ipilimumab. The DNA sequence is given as TGTGCCAGCTCACCAGGGACAGGGGGACCCTACGAGCAGTACTTC. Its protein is CASSPGTGGPYEQYF. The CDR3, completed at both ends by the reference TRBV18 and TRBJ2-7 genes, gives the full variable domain NAGVMQNPRHLVRRRGQEARLRCSPMKGHSHVYWYRQLPEEGLKFMVYLQKENIIDESGMPKERFSAEFPKEGPSILRIQQVVRGDSAAYFCASSPGTGGPYEQYFGPGTRLTVT.